Shown below are 9 T cell receptor beta chains from a single sample sequenced in a study of blood T cell repertoires in COVID-19. Libraries were prepared by immunoSEQ multiplex PCR; TCRdb keeps only in-frame clonotypes and omits some of them. The sample gives some 200,000 clones, 80% to 90% of which show up once; 10% to 13% is in the top ten. Sequenced sample: peripheral blood. The source of these receptors is a woman at least 80 years old with COVID-19, enrolled during active disease.

This clone was found once. Additional DNA sequences in this sample encode the identical CDR3. This chain uses TRBV5-4 with TRBJ2-5, with D uncertain. This CDR3 has 16 amino acids. The germline CDR1 and CDR2 sequences are SGHNT and YYREEE (reference sequence). V lost 0 bases to trimming and J lost 5 bases, with 17 bases between them. CDR3 in DNA: TGTGCCAGCAGCTTGGATTCACCTACCAGGATGGAGACCCAGTACTTC. This codes for CASSLDSPTRMETQYF. Looking up the rest from reference TRBV5-4 and TRBJ2-5 gives the full variable domain: ETGVTQSPTHLIKTRGQQVTLRCSSQSGHNTVSWYQQALGQGPQFIFQYYREEENGRGNFPPRFSGLQFPNYSSELNVNALELDDSALYLCASSLDSPTRMETQYFGPGTRLLVL.

The chain uses TRBV5-6 and TRBJ1-2; 11 positions agree with TRBD1. Trimming removed 5 bases from V and 4 bases from J; junction bases left unmatched: 7. CDR3 size: 15 residues. Germline V gives CDR1 SGHDT, CDR2 YYEEEE. The CDR3, as DNA: TGTGCCAGCAGAAACCGGGACAGGGGGGGCTATGGCTACACCTTC. It is translated as CASRNRDRGGYGYTF. Together with reference TRBV5-6 and TRBJ1-2, the CDR3 gives the full variable domain: DAGVTQSPTHLIKTRGQQVTLRCSPKSGHDTVSWYQQALGQGPQFIFQYYEEEERQRGNFPDRFSGHQFPNYSSELNVNALLLGDSALYLCASRNRDRGGYGYTFGSGTRLTVV.

The rearrangement links TRBV10-1 to TRBJ1-2; 8 bases align to TRBD1. Per germline, CDR1 WNHNN and CDR2 SYGVQD (reference sequence). The CDR3 is 15 residues long. V was pared by 0 bases and J by 5 bases, with 5 bases of the junction left unmatched. The CDR3 nucleotides read TGCGCCAGCAGTGAGTCACGGGACAGGCCTTATGGCTACACCTTC. It is translated as CASSESRDRPYGYTF.

This sequence joins TRBV7-9 and TRBJ1-4, with D uncertain. V was shortened by 2 bases and J by 10 bases, with 14 bases between the two germline ends. The CDR3 is 14 amino acids. CDR1 and CDR2 (germline): SEHNR, FQNEAQ (reference sequence). The CDR3 region has the DNA TGTGCCAGCAGCTTAAACAGTCTACGGGGAAAACTGTTTTTT. It yields the protein CASSLNSLRGKLFF.

The table lists this clone with a few counts. This chain joins TRBV12-5 and TRBJ1-3; TRBD1 matches at 8 bases. The germline CDR1 and CDR2 sequences are LGHNT and FRNRAP. CDR3 size: 14 residues. V lost 1 base and J lost 6; bases outside the gene matches: 2. CDR3 amino acids: CASGLGTGPNTIYF. Here the CDR3 DNA reads TGTGCTAGTGGTTTGGGGACAGGGCCAAACACCATATATTTT.

The V call is TRBV18, the J call TRBJ1-1; D remains ambiguous. Germline CDR1 is KGHSH and CDR2 is LQKENI. The germline V and J ends were trimmed by 1 base and 7 bases, with 10 bases remaining between them. CDR3 length: 13 residues. The CDR3 sequence: CASSPQGEGEAFF. CDR3 in DNA: TGTGCCAGCTCACCACAGGGTGAGGGTGAAGCTTTCTTT.

J is TRBJ1-1 and V is TRBV10-3; TRBD1 aligns across 7 bases. V was pared by 10 bases and J by 0 bases, with 8 bases of the junction left unmatched. This CDR3 contains 14 residues. Germline assignment: CDR1 ENHRY and CDR2 SYGVKD. Here the CDR3 reads CATQPTGLNTEAFF. As DNA, the CDR3 is TGTGCCACTCAACCGACAGGGCTGAACACTGAAGCTTTCTTT.

This clone was observed a handful of times. V gene TRBV29-1 combines with J gene TRBJ1-5; TRBD1 matches 7 bases. J gave up 5 bases and V 4 bases, and 5 bases lay outside the gene matches. Germline CDR1 and CDR2: SQVTM and ANQGSEA. There are 13 residues in the CDR3. The CDR3 DNA follows: TGCAGCGTTGTAAGGGGGCCGGATCAGCCCCAGCATTTT. This codes for CSVVRGPDQPQHF.

The V and J genes are TRBV7-3 and TRBJ2-3, with D possibly matching TRBD2 (5 bases). CDR3 length equals 14 residues. V lost 3 bases to trimming and J lost 2 bases, with 9 bases between them. The germline gives CDR1 SGHTA, CDR2 FQGTGA. CDR3 nucleotide sequence: TGTGCCAGCAGCTTTAACGGGGTCACAGATACGCAGTATTTT. Its protein product is CASSFNGVTDTQYF.